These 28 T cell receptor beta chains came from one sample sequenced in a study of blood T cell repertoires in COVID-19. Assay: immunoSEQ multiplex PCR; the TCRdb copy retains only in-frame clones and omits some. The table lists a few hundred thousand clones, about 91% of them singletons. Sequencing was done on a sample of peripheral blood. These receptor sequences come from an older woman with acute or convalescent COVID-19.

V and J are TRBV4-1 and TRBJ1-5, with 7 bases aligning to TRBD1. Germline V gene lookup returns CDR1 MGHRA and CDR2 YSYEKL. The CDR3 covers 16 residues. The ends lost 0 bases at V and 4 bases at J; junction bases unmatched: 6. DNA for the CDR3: TGCGCCAGCAGCCAAGAAAAGGGGGCGCGGAATCAGCCCCAGCATTTT. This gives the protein CASSQEKGARNQPQHF.

CDR3 DNA: TGTGCCAGCAGTCAGGGGGCCTGGAATGAGCAGTTCTTC. This gives the protein CASSQGAWNEQFF. The rearrangement uses TRBV27 and TRBJ2-1; TRBD1 aligns across 8 bases. This CDR3 spans 13 amino acids. Germline V gives CDR1 MNHEY, CDR2 SMNVEV (reference sequence). V shed 5 bases, J shed 7 bases, and the junction held 4 bases outside the gene matches.

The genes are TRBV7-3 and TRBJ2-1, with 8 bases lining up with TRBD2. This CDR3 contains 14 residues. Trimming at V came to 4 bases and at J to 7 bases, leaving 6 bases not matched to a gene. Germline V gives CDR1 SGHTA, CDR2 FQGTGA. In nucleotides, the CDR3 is TGTGCCAGCAGCTCGGGACTAGTCGGTAATGAGCAGTTCTTC. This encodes CASSSGLVGNEQFF.

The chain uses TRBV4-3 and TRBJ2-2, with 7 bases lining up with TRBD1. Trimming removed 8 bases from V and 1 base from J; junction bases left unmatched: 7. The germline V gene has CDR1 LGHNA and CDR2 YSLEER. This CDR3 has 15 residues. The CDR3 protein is CASSSRTGNTGELFF. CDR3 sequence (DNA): TGCGCCAGCTCCTCGAGGACAGGGAACACCGGGGAGCTGTTTTTT.

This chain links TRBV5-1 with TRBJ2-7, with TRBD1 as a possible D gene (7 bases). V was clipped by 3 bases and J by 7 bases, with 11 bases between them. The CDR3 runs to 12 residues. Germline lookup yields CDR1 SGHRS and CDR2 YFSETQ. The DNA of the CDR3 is TGCGCCAGCAGCTCCCCAGGGGGGGAGCAGTACTTC. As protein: CASSSPGGEQYF. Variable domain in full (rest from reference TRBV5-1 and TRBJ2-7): KAGVTQTPRYLIKTRGQQVTLSCSPISGHRSVSWYQQTPGQGLQFLFEYFSETQRNKGNFPGRFSGRQFSNSRSEMNVSTLELGDSALYLCASSSPGGEQYFGPGTRLTVT.

The CDR3 reads CASQAGGGETQYF. CDR3 nucleotides: TGTGCCAGCCAAGCGGGAGGTGGAGAGACCCAGTACTTC. This chain connects TRBV5-4 to TRBJ2-5, with 9 bases that match TRBD2. After removal of 7 bases from V and 4 bases from J, the junction contained 5 bases not matched to a gene. CDR3 length: 13 residues. CDR1 and CDR2 from the germline V gene are SGHNT and YYREEE (reference sequence).

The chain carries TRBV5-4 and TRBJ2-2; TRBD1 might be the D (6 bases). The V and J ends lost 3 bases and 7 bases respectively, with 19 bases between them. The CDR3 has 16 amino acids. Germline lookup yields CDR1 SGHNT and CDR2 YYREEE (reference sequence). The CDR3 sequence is CASSSGEIGRIGELFF. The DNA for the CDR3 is TGTGCCAGCAGCTCAGGGGAGATCGGGCGGATCGGGGAGCTGTTTTTT.

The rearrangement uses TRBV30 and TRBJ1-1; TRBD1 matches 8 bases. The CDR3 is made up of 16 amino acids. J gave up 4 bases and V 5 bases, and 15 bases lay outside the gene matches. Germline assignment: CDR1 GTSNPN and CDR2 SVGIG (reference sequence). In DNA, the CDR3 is TGTGCCTGGGAACCCCCGAGACAGGGGACGAGCACTGAAGCTTTCTTT. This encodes CAWEPPRQGTSTEAFF.

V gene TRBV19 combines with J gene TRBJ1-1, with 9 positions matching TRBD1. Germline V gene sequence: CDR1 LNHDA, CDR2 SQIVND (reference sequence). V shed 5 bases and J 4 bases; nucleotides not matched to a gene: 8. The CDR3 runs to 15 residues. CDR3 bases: TGTGCCAGTAGTCCTTTGGGACAGGGCTTCACTGAAGCTTTCTTT. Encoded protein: CASSPLGQGFTEAFF.

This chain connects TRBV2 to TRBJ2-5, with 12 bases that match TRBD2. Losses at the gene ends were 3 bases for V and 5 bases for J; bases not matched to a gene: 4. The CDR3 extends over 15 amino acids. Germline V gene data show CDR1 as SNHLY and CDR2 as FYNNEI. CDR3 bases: TGTGCCAGCAGTGACAGACTAGCGGGGGAGGAGACCCAGTACTTC. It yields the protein CASSDRLAGEETQYF.

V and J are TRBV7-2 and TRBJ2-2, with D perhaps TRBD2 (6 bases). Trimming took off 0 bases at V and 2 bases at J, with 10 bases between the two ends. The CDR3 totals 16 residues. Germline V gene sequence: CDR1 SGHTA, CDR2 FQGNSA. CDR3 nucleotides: TGTGCCAGCAGCTTAGCACGGAGGGAAAACACCGGGGAGCTGTTTTTT. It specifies CASSLARRENTGELFF.

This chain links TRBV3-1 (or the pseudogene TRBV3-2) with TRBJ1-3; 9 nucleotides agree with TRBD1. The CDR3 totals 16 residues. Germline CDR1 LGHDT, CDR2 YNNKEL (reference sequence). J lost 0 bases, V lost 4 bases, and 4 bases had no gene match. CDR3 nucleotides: TGTGCCAGCAGCCTCGGGGGACAGGGCTCTGGAAACACCATATATTTT. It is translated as CASSLGGQGSGNTIYF.

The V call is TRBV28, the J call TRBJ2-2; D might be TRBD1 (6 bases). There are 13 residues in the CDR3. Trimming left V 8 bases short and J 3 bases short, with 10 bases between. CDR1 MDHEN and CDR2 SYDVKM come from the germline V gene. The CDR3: CASPDRHTGELFF. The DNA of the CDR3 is TGTGCCAGCCCGGACAGACACACCGGGGAGCTGTTTTTT.

This CDR3 is CAWSVQDRDFPYNEQFF. The CDR3 DNA is TGTGCCTGGAGTGTCCAAGACAGGGACTTTCCCTACAATGAGCAGTTCTTC. The chain links TRBV30 to TRBJ2-1; tentative D call: TRBD1 (7 bases). Per germline, CDR1 GTSNPN and CDR2 SVGIG (reference sequence). Trimming took off 0 bases at V and 2 bases at J, with 17 bases between the two ends. CDR3 length: 17 residues.

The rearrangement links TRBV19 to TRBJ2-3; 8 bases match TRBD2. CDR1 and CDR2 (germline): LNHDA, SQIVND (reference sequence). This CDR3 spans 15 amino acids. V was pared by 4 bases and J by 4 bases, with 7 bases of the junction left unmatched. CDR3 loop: CASSNGLALADTQYF. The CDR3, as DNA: TGTGCCAGTAGTAACGGACTAGCCTTGGCAGATACGCAGTATTTT. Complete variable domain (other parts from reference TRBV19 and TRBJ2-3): DGGITQSPKYLFRKEGQNVTLSCEQNLNHDAMYWYRQDPGQGLRLIYYSQIVNDFQKGDIAEGYSVSREKKESFPLTVTSAQKNPTAFYLCASSNGLALADTQYFGPGTRLTVL.

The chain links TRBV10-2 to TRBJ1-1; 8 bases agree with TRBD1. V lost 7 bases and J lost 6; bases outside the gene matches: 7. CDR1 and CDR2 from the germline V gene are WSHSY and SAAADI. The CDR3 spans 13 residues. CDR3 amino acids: CASKTPGQAEAFF. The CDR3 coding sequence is TGCGCCAGCAAAACACCGGGACAGGCTGAAGCTTTCTTT.

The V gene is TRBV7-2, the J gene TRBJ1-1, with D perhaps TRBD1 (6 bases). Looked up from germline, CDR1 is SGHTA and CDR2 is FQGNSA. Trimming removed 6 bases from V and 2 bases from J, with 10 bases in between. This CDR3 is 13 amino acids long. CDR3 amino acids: CASSPRGNTEAFF. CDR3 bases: TGTGCCAGCAGTCCCAGGGGTAACACTGAAGCTTTCTTT.

CDR3 amino acids: CASKAATGNTIYF. The CDR3 coding sequence is TGTGCCAGCAAAGCGGCAACTGGAAACACCATATATTTT. The chain joins TRBV12-3 or TRBV12-4 to TRBJ1-3; no definite D call. This CDR3 comprises 13 residues. Trimming left V 7 bases short and J 2 bases short, with 9 bases between.

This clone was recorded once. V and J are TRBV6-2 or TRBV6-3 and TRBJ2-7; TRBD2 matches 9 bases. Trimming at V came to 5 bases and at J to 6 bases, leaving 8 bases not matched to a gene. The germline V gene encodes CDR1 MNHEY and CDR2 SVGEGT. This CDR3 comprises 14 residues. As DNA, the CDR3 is TGTGCCAGCAGTGATACGGGCGGGAGGGGCGAGCAGTACTTC. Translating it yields CASSDTGGRGEQYF.

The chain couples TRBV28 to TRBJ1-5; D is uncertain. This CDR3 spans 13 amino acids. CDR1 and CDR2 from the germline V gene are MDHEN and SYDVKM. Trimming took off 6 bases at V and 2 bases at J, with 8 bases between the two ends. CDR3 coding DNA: TGTGCCAGCAGCCCGCCGGGCAATCAGCCCCAGCATTTT. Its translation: CASSPPGNQPQHF.

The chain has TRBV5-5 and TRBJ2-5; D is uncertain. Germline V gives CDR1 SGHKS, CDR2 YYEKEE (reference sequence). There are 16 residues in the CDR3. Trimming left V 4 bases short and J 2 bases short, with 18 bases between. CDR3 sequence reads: CASSRSGGFGQETQYF. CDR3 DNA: TGTGCCAGCAGCCGCAGTGGCGGATTCGGGCAAGAGACCCAGTACTTC.

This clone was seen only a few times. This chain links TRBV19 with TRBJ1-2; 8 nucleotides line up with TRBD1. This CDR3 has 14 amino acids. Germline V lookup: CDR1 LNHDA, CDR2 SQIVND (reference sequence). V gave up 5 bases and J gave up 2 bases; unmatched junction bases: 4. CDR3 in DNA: TGTGCCAGTAGTTCCACAGGGGGAAACTATGGCTACACCTTC. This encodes CASSSTGGNYGYTF.

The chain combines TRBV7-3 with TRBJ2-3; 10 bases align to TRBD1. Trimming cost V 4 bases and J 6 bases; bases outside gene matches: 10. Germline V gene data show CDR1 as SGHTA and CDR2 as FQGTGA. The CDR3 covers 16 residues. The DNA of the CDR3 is TGTGCCAGCAGCTCGGAGACAGGGGGCGCGGTGGATACGCAGTATTTT. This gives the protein CASSSETGGAVDTQYF.

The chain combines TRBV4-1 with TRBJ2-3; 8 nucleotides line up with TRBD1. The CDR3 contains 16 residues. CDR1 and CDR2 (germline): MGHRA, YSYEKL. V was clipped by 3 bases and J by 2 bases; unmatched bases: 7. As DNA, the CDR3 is TGCGCCAGCAGCCACCCCGGACAGGGCCCCACAGATACGCAGTATTTT. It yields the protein CASSHPGQGPTDTQYF.

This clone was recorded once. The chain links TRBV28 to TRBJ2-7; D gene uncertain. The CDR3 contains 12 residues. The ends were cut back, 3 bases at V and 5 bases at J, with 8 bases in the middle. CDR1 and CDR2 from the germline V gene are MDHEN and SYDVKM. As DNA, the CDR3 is TGTGCCAGCAGTTTCCCCCTAAACGAGCAGTACTTC. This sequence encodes CASSFPLNEQYF.

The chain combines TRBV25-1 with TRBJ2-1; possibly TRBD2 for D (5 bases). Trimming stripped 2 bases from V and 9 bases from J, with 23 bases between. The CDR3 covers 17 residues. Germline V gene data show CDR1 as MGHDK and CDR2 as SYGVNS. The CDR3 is CASSEPGVHMGLGEQFF. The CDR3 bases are TGTGCCAGCAGTGAACCCGGGGTTCACATGGGTTTAGGTGAGCAGTTCTTC.

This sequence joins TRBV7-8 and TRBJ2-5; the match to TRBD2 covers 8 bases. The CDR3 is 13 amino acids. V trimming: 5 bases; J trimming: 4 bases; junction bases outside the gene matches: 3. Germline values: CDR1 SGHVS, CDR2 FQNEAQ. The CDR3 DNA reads TGTGCCAGCAGCCTAGGACTAGCAGAGACCCAGTACTTC. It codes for CASSLGLAETQYF.

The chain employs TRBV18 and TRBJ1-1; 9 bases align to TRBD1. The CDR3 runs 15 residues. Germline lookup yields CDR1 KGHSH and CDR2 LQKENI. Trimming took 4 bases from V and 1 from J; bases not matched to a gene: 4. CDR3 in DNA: TGTGCCAGCTCACTTAAGACAGGGGGGAACACTGAAGCTTTCTTT. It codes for CASSLKTGGNTEAFF.